Below, 10 T cell receptor beta chains from the same sample are listed, as sequenced in a study of T cells in Graves' hyperthyroidism and ophthalmopathy. RNA transcripts gave rise to amplified TCR beta CDR3 regions. In the first-round RT-PCR of the TCR CDR3, the HTBI primer set was used. One entry per CDR3 protein, called by TCRdb with MiXCR from the multiplex PCR reads. The sample lists about 420,000 distinct CDR3 sequences; around 16% were seen once. Source material: blood. The source is a woman younger than 30 with Graves' hyperthyroidism.

This clonotype came up a few times. The rearrangement links TRBV12-3 or TRBV12-4 to TRBJ2-1, with TRBD2 matching 13 bases. V lost 4 bases and J lost 16; bases outside the gene matches: 4. CDR3 length: 12 residues. The CDR3 DNA sequence: TGTGCCAGCAGTTCCGGACTAGCGGGAGCTTTCTTC. This gives the protein CASSSGLAGAFF.

Points on this clonotype: A much larger clone lies a single base off, so this may be a read error. CDR3 DNA sequence: TGTACCAGTCTACTCACCGATACGCAGTATTTT. Translating gives CTSLLTDTQYF. The chain is built from TRBV6-1 and TRBJ2-3; D is unclear. This CDR3 is built from 11 residues. Germline CDR1 reads MNHNS; CDR2 reads SASEGT.

The table lists this clonotype with many counts. The gene calls are TRBV12-3 or TRBV12-4 and TRBJ2-3; D is undetermined. V lost 4 bases, J lost 1 base, and 9 bases lay in between. The CDR3 has 14 amino acids. The CDR3 coding sequence is TGTGCCAGCAGTTGGCTACTTGGCACAGATACGCAGTATTTT. Its protein product is CASSWLLGTDTQYF.

In this sample, this clonotype turned up many times. V and J are TRBV28 and TRBJ2-5; 12 bases line up with TRBD2. Germline V gene sequence: CDR1 MDHEN, CDR2 SYDVKM. The CDR3 is 17 residues long. V trimming: 5 bases; J trimming: 2 bases; junction bases outside the gene matches: 9. CDR3: CASSPRTSGTFQETQYF. Written as DNA, the CDR3 is TGTGCCAGCAGTCCACGGACTAGCGGGACTTTTCAAGAGACCCAGTACTTC.

Ten or more counts support this clonotype. The chain couples TRBV29-1 to TRBJ1-1; D not resolved. The V gene's germline CDR1 is SQVTM and CDR2 ANQGSEA. This CDR3 comprises 12 residues. V was clipped by 4 bases and J by 1 base, with 7 bases between them. The CDR3 spells CSVVPGNTEAFF. CDR3 sequence (DNA): TGCAGCGTTGTGCCCGGGAACACTGAAGCTTTCTTT.

This clonotype came up many times. The rearrangement links TRBV5-1 to TRBJ2-7; 14 bases are shared with TRBD2. The CDR3 is 18 residues long. Germline lookup yields CDR1 SGHRS and CDR2 YFSETQ. Losses at the gene ends were 3 bases for V and 1 base for J; bases not matched to a gene: 9. The CDR3 region has the DNA TGCGCCAGCAGCTCTTTCGGGACTAGCGGGAGTCTGTCCTACGAGCAGTACTTC. Encoded protein: CASSSFGTSGSLSYEQYF.

This chain uses TRBV19 with TRBJ2-1; a possible D gene is TRBD2 (5 bases). The V end lost 8 bases, the J end lost 3 bases, and 14 bases lay between the germline ends. CDR1 is LNHDA, CDR2 SQIVND, per germline (reference sequence). There are 14 residues in the CDR3. CDR3 protein: CASQEEGYYNEQFF. As DNA, the CDR3 is TGTGCCAGTCAGGAAGAGGGCTACTACAATGAGCAGTTCTTC.

V usage is TRBV5-1 and J usage is TRBJ1-2; no clear D. V was pared by 0 bases and J by 2 bases, with 8 bases between. This CDR3 is built from 14 residues. Looked up from germline, CDR1 is SGHRS and CDR2 is YFSETQ. For the CDR3, the DNA is TGCGCCAGCAGCTTGGTTGGGGTCAACTATGGCTACACCTTC. Its translation is CASSLVGVNYGYTF. The complete variable domain, with remaining parts taken from reference TRBV5-1 and TRBJ1-2, reads KAGVTQTPRYLIKTRGQQVTLSCSPISGHRSVSWYQQTPGQGLQFLFEYFSETQRNKGNFPGRFSGRQFSNSRSEMNVSTLELGDSALYLCASSLVGVNYGYTFGSGTRLTVV.

This clonotype appeared many times. This sequence joins TRBV20-1 and TRBJ1-5, with TRBD1 as a possible D gene (6 bases). CDR3 size: 13 residues. Between the trimmed V and J ends, which lost 2 bases and 4 bases, there was a span of 9 bases. The germline V gene encodes CDR1 DFQATT and CDR2 SNEGSKA (reference sequence). CDR3 region: CSARTGANQPQHF. As DNA, the CDR3 is TGCAGTGCTAGAACGGGGGCAAATCAGCCCCAGCATTTT.

The chain joins TRBV4-1 to TRBJ2-2; TRBD2 matches 11 bases. The CDR3 is 18 residues long. Germline V gives CDR1 MGHRA, CDR2 YSYEKL. Trimming at V came to 1 base and at J to 0 bases, leaving 4 bases not matched to a gene. The CDR3 sequence is CASSQVLAGGPNTGELFF. The CDR3 nucleotides read TGCGCCAGCAGCCAAGTGCTAGCGGGAGGCCCGAACACCGGGGAGCTGTTTTTT.